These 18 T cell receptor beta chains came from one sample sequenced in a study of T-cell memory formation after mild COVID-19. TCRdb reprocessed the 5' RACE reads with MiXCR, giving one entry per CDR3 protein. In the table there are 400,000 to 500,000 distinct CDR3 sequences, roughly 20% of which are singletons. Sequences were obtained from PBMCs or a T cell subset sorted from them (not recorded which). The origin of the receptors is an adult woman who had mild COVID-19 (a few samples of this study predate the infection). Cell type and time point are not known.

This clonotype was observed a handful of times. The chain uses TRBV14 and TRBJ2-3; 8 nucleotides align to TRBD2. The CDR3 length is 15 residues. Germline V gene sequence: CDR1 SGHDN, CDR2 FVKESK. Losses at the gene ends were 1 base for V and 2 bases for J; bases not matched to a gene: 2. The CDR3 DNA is TGTGCCAGCAGCCAAGTAGCGGGATACACAGATACGCAGTATTTT. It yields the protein CASSQVAGYTDTQYF.

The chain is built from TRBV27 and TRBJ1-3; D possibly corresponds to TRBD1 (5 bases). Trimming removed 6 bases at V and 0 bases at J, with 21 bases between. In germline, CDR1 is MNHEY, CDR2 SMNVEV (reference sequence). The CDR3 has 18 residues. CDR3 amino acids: CASRPKKAQANSGNTIYF. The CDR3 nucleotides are TGTGCCAGCAGACCAAAGAAGGCACAGGCCAACTCTGGAAACACCATATATTTT.

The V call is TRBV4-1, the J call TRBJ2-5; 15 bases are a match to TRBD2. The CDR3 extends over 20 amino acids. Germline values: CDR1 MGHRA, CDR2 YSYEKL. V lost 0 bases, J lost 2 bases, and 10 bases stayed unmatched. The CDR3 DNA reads TGCGCCAGCAGCCAAGACGGACTAGCGGGGGGGCGGTCGTCTCAAGAGACCCAGTACTTC. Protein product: CASSQDGLAGGRSSQETQYF.

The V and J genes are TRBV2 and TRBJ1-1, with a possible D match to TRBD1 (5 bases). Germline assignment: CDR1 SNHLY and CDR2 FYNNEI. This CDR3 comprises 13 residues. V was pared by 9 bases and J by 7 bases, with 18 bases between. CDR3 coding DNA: TGTGCCAGGGACACCTTCTATACTAGTGAAGCTTTCTTT. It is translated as CARDTFYTSEAFF.

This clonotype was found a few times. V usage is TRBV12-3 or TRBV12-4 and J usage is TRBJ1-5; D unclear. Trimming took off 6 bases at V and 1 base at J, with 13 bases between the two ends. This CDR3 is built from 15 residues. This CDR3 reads CASSASGESNQPQHF. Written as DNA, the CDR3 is TGTGCCAGCAGCGCCTCGGGAGAGAGCAATCAGCCCCAGCATTTT.

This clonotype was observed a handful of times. The CDR3 reads CASSLGRQGQNIQYF. The DNA of the CDR3 is TGTGCCAGCAGCTTGGGCCGCCAGGGCCAAAACATTCAGTACTTC. The chain is built from TRBV5-6 and TRBJ2-4; a weak D match, TRBD1 (5 bases). CDR1 is SGHDT, CDR2 YYEEEE, per germline. This CDR3 has 15 residues. V shed 0 bases and J shed 5 bases, with 12 bases lying between them.

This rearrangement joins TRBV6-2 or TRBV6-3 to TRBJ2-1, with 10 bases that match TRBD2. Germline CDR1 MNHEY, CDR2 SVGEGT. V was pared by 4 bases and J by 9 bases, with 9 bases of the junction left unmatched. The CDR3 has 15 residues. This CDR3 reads CASSSASGRVSEQFF. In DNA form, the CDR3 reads TGTGCCAGCAGTTCTGCGAGCGGGAGGGTTTCTGAGCAGTTCTTC.

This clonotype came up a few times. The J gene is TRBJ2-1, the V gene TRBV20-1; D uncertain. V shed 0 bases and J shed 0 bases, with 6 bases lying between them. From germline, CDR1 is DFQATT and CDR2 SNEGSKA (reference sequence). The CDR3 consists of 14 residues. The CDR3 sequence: CSARDIGSYNEQFF. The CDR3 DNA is TGCAGTGCTAGAGATATTGGCTCCTACAATGAGCAGTTCTTC.

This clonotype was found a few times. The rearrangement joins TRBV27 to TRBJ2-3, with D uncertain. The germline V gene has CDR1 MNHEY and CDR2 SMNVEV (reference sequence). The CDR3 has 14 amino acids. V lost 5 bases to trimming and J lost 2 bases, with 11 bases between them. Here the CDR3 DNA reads TGTGCCAGCAGTCCCCCGTTGAACACAGATACGCAGTATTTT. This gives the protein CASSPPLNTDTQYF.

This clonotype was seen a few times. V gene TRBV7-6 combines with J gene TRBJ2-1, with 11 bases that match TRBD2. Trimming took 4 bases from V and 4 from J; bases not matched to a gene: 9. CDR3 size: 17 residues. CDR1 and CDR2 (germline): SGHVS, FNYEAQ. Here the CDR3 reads CASSSPTSGRGYNEQFF. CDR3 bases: TGTGCCAGCAGCTCCCCCACTAGCGGGAGAGGGTACAATGAGCAGTTCTTC.

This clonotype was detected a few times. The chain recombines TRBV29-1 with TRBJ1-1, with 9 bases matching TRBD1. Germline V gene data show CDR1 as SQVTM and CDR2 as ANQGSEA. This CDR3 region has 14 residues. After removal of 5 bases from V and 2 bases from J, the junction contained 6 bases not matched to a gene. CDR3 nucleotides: TGCAGCGTTAACAGGGGGCAAACTAACACTGAAGCTTTCTTT. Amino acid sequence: CSVNRGQTNTEAFF.

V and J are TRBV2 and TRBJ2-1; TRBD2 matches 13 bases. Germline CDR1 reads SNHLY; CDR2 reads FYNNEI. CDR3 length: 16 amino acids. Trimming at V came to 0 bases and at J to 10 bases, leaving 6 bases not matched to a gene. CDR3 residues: CASSEARLAGGKEQFF. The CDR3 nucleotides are TGTGCCAGCAGTGAAGCGCGACTAGCGGGGGGTAAAGAGCAGTTCTTC. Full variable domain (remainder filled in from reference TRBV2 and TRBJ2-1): EPEVTQTPSHQVTQMGQEVILRCVPISNHLYFYWYRQILGQKVEFLVSFYNNEISEKSEIFDDQFSVERPDGSNFTLKIRSTKLEDSAMYFCASSEARLAGGKEQFFGPGTRLTVL.

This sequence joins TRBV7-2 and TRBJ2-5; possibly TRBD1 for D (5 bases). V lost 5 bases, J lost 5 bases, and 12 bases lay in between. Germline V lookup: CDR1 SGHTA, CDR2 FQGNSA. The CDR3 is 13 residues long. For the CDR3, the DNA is TGTGCCAGCAGCAGAGACAGTATGGAGACCCAGTACTTC. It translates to CASSRDSMETQYF.

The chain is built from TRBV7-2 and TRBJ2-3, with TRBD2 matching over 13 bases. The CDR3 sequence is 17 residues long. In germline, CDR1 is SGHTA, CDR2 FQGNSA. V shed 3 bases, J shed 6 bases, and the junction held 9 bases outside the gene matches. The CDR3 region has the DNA TGTGCCAGCAGCTTTGGTATACTAGCGGGAGGGGGGGATACGCAGTATTTT. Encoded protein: CASSFGILAGGGDTQYF.

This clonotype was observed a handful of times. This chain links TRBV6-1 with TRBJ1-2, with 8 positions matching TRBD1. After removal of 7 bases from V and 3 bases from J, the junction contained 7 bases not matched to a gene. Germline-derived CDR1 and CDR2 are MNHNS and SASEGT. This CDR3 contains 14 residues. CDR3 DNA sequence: TGTGCCAGCAAACCCTCAGGGGGCGACTATGGCTACACCTTC. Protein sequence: CASKPSGGDYGYTF.

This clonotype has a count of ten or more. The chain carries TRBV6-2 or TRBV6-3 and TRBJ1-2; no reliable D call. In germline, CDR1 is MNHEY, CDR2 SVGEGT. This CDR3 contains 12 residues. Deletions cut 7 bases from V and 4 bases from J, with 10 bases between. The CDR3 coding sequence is TGTGCCAGCATGAGGCAGCCCTATGGCTACACCTTC. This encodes CASMRQPYGYTF.

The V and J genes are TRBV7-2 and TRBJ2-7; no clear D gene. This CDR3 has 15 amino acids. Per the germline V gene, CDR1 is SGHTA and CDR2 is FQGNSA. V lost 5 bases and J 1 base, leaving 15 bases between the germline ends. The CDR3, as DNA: TGTGCCAGCAGCCCTGACTGGAGCGTTTCCTACGAGCAGTACTTC. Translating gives CASSPDWSVSYEQYF. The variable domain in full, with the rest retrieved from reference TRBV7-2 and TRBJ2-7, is GAGVSQSPSNKVTEKGKDVELRCDPISGHTALYWYRQSLGQGLEFLIYFQGNSAPDKSGLPSDRFSAERTGGSVSTLTIQRTQQEDSAVYLCASSPDWSVSYEQYFGPGTRLTVT.

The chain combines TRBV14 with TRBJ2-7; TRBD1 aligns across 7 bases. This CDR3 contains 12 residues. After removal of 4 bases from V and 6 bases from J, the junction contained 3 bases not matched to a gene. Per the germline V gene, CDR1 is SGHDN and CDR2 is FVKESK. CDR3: CASSPTGAEQYF. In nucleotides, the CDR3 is TGTGCCAGCAGCCCTACAGGGGCCGAGCAGTACTTC. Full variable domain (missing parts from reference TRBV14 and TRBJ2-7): EAGVTQFPSHSVIEKGQTVTLRCDPISGHDNLYWYRRVMGKEIKFLLHFVKESKQDESGMPNNRFLAERTGGTYSTLKVQPAELEDSGVYFCASSPTGAEQYFGPGTRLTVT.